A single sample gave rise to the 26 T cell receptor beta chains below, sequenced in a study of blood T cell repertoires in COVID-19 (dated by TCRdb to between 2020 and 2021). The library was obtained by the immunoSEQ multiplex PCR assay. Entries here come from immuneACCESS through TCRdb and include only in-frame sequences with V and J called. Some clones fail to appear in such tables; in the studies checked, an unresolved V gene covers under half of the shortfall, and the cause of the remainder is unknown. The sample table shows some 270,000 clones, and around 85% are seen once. The ten top clones hold about 1% of the sample. The sequenced material came from peripheral blood. The receptors stem from a human donor with COVID-19, enrolled during active disease. The donor label of this sample is uncertain.

For this clone: The same CDR3 arises from other DNA sequences in this sample as well. The gene calls are TRBV27 and TRBJ2-1; TRBD2 aligns across 14 bases. The germline gives CDR1 MNHEY, CDR2 SMNVEV (reference sequence). V shed 5 bases, J shed 7 bases, and the junction held 4 bases outside the gene matches. The length of the CDR3 is 15 residues. The DNA of the CDR3 is TGTGCCAGCAGTACCGGGACTAGCGGGAGAAATGAGCAGTTCTTC. It encodes CASSTGTSGRNEQFF.

The DNA of the CDR3 is TGTGCCAGCAGCTTTGAGAGCTCCTATAATTCACCCCTCCACTTT. Residues: CASSFESSYNSPLHF. The chain links TRBV7-2 to TRBJ1-6, with unresolved D. CDR1 and CDR2 (germline): SGHTA, FQGNSA. With 3 bases removed from V and 0 bases from J, the gap between germline ends came to 6 bases. The CDR3 runs 15 residues.

The V call is TRBV6-5, the J call TRBJ1-4, with 10 bases matching TRBD1. V shed 0 bases and J 8 bases; nucleotides not matched to a gene: 3. The CDR3 has 15 residues. Germline assignment: CDR1 MNHEY and CDR2 SVGAGI. The DNA for the CDR3 is TGTGCCAGCAGTTACTCGGGACAGGGGAGCGAAAAACTGTTTTTT. Translated: CASSYSGQGSEKLFF.

This clone appeared many times. The rearrangement joins TRBV11-3 to TRBJ2-1, with 9 bases fitting TRBD1. The CDR3 spans 16 residues. V dropped 1 base and J dropped 3; count of bases not matched to a gene: 4. CDR1 is SGHNT and CDR2 is YENEEA in the germline V gene. This CDR3 reads CASSLAGTGIYNEQFF. CDR3 DNA: TGTGCCAGCAGCTTAGCTGGGACAGGGATCTACAATGAGCAGTTCTTC.

This chain connects TRBV4-3 to TRBJ2-1; TRBD2 agrees at 12 bases. The CDR3 totals 16 residues. V lost 4 bases and J lost 8; bases outside the gene matches: 9. Germline V lookup: CDR1 LGHNA, CDR2 YSLEER. The CDR3 sequence is CASSPGLAGFLDEQFF. Here the CDR3 DNA reads TGCGCCAGCAGCCCTGGACTAGCGGGGTTTCTGGATGAGCAGTTCTTC.

This clone was detected only a few times. The V gene is TRBV7-3, the J gene TRBJ2-7; TRBD2 agrees at 8 bases. The trim removed 5 bases at V and 4 bases at J, leaving 7 bases unmatched. CDR1 is SGHTA, CDR2 FQGTGA, per germline. The CDR3 runs to 14 residues. The CDR3 is CASSPVAGPYEQYF. In nucleotides, the CDR3 is TGTGCCAGCAGCCCCGTAGCGGGACCTTACGAGCAGTACTTC. Drawing the rest from reference TRBV7-3 and TRBJ2-7, the complete variable domain is GAGVSQTPSNKVTEKGKYVELRCDPISGHTALYWYRQSLGQGPEFLIYFQGTGAADDSGLPNDRFFAVRPEGSVSTLKIQRTERGDSAVYLCASSPVAGPYEQYFGPGTRLTVT.

The chain uses TRBV7-3 and TRBJ1-1; D ambiguous. The CDR3 has 13 residues. Looked up from germline, CDR1 is SGHTA and CDR2 is FQGTGA. V shed 3 bases and J shed 1 base, with 6 bases lying between them. In DNA, the CDR3 is TGTGCCAGCAGCTTTAAGCAGAACACTGAAGCTTTCTTT. Its protein is CASSFKQNTEAFF.

The chain recombines TRBV28 with TRBJ2-5; the match to TRBD2 covers 9 bases. The V gene end was trimmed by 3 bases and the J gene end by 7 bases; junction bases not matched to a gene: 9. The germline gives CDR1 MDHEN, CDR2 SYDVKM. The CDR3 has 15 residues. CDR3: CASSFPASGMGTQYF. As DNA, the CDR3 is TGTGCCAGCAGTTTTCCGGCTAGCGGGATGGGGACCCAGTACTTC.

The V call is TRBV7-9, the J call TRBJ1-1, with 7 bases fitting TRBD1. The CDR3 sequence is 14 residues long. V was clipped by 3 bases and J by 7 bases; unmatched bases: 8. CDR1 and CDR2 (germline): SEHNR, FQNEAQ (reference sequence). CDR3 nucleotide sequence: TGTGCCAGCAGCTTCGGGGACAGTCGAGATGAAGCTTTCTTT. Its translation is CASSFGDSRDEAFF.

For the CDR3, the DNA is TGTGCCAGTCGCCCGGGGGGGAACACCGGGGAGCTGTTTTTT. As protein: CASRPGGNTGELFF. The chain joins TRBV19 to TRBJ2-2; 7 bases are shared with TRBD2. The CDR3 loop spans 14 amino acids. The germline CDR1 and CDR2 sequences are LNHDA and SQIVND (reference sequence). V gave up 8 bases and J gave up 1 base; unmatched junction bases: 4. Drawing the rest from reference TRBV19 and TRBJ2-2, the complete variable domain is DGGITQSPKYLFRKEGQNVTLSCEQNLNHDAMYWYRQDPGQGLRLIYYSQIVNDFQKGDIAEGYSVSREKKESFPLTVTSAQKNPTAFYLCASRPGGNTGELFFGEGSRLTVL.

The gene calls are TRBV6-5 and TRBJ1-1; D remains ambiguous. CDR3 length equals 15 residues. Trimming removed 0 bases at V and 4 bases at J, with 12 bases between. Germline values: CDR1 MNHEY, CDR2 SVGAGI. The CDR3 sequence is CASSYSGRRTTEAFF. CDR3 coding DNA: TGTGCCAGCAGTTACTCCGGACGGAGGACCACTGAAGCTTTCTTT.

This chain connects TRBV6-5 to TRBJ2-5; 7 bases align to TRBD2. The V gene end was trimmed by 6 bases and the J gene end by 9 bases; junction bases not matched to a gene: 10. This CDR3 is 13 amino acids long. Germline loops: CDR1 MNHEY, CDR2 SVGAGI. CDR3 DNA: TGTGCCAGCAGACCGAGCGGGGCCACGGCCCAGTACTTC. Protein: CASRPSGATAQYF.

The rearrangement uses TRBV5-6 and TRBJ1-1; 11 nucleotides align to TRBD1. The CDR3 totals 16 residues. Germline V CDR1 and CDR2: SGHDT, YYEEEE. The V and J ends lost 2 bases and 1 base, in that order; junction bases with no gene match: 4. In DNA form, the CDR3 reads TGTGCCAGCAGCTTTGGGACAGGGGGAAAGAACACTGAAGCTTTCTTT. It encodes CASSFGTGGKNTEAFF.

DNA of the CDR3: TGCGCCAGCAGCCTTGGAGCGGGGGGCGCAACTAATGAAAAACTGTTTTTT. This sequence encodes CASSLGAGGATNEKLFF. The rearrangement uses TRBV5-1 and TRBJ1-4, with D possibly TRBD1 on 6 matching bases. V was clipped by 4 bases and J by 0 bases, with 16 bases between them. This CDR3 is built from 17 residues. The germline gives CDR1 SGHRS, CDR2 YFSETQ.

This clone was seen more than once but under ten times. This rearrangement joins TRBV28 to TRBJ2-2; 7 bases line up with TRBD1. This CDR3 contains 17 residues. V lost 4 bases and J lost 1; bases outside the gene matches: 9. Germline V CDR1 and CDR2: MDHEN, SYDVKM. This CDR3 is CASSSHPGQRNTGELFF. The CDR3 region has the DNA TGTGCCAGCAGTTCCCACCCGGGACAGAGGAACACCGGGGAGCTGTTTTTT.

The chain links TRBV4-1 to TRBJ2-1, with 13 bases that match TRBD2. Germline CDR1 MGHRA, CDR2 YSYEKL. The CDR3 consists of 18 residues. V gave up 0 bases and J gave up 7 bases; unmatched junction bases: 9. CDR3 coding DNA: TGCGCCAGCAGCCAAGATCGACGGACTAGCGGGAGAGGAAATGAGCAGTTCTTC. It yields the protein CASSQDRRTSGRGNEQFF.

The V gene is TRBV4-1, the J gene TRBJ2-7; D gene uncertain. This CDR3 is 13 amino acids long. V was shortened by 4 bases and J by 4 bases, with 11 bases between the two germline ends. The germline V gene encodes CDR1 MGHRA and CDR2 YSYEKL. The CDR3, as DNA: TGCGCCAGCAGCCCTGCACCCAGATACGAGCAGTACTTC. The encoded protein is CASSPAPRYEQYF.

The chain's CDR3 is CASSNPWTEGYTF. CDR3 bases: TGTGCCAGCAGCAACCCTTGGACAGAAGGCTACACCTTC. V gene TRBV12-3 or TRBV12-4 combines with J gene TRBJ1-2; TRBD1 is a possible D gene (6 bases). V was clipped by 6 bases and J by 8 bases, with 16 bases between them. This CDR3 has 13 amino acids.

The V gene is TRBV2, the J gene TRBJ1-5; D perhaps matches TRBD1 (6 bases). V shed 7 bases and J shed 1 base, with 14 bases lying between them. Germline V gene lookup returns CDR1 SNHLY and CDR2 FYNNEI. This CDR3 has 15 residues. This CDR3 is CASNSQGPSNQPQHF. The CDR3 DNA sequence: TGTGCCAGCAATTCTCAGGGGCCCAGCAATCAGCCCCAGCATTTT.

The CDR3 nucleotides read TGTGCCAGCGGCGACCGGGACTCCAGCTCTGGAAACACCATATATTTT. Translated, it gives CASGDRDSSSGNTIYF. This chain uses TRBV7-8 with TRBJ1-3, with D perhaps matching TRBD1 (5 bases). Trimming pared 8 bases from V and 0 bases from J, leaving 17 bases between. There are 16 residues in the CDR3. The germline V gene encodes CDR1 SGHVS and CDR2 FQNEAQ.

This clone has a handful of counts. The J gene is TRBJ2-7, the V gene TRBV7-2; a weak D match, TRBD2 (5 bases). Germline CDR1 and CDR2: SGHTA and FQGNSA. The CDR3 covers 16 residues. V was cut by 1 base and J by 1 base, with 14 bases left in between. The CDR3: CASSLGPEVGSYEQYF. In DNA form, the CDR3 reads TGTGCCAGCAGCTTAGGTCCGGAGGTAGGATCCTACGAGCAGTACTTC. The variable domain in full, with the rest retrieved from reference TRBV7-2 and TRBJ2-7, is GAGVSQSPSNKVTEKGKDVELRCDPISGHTALYWYRQSLGQGLEFLIYFQGNSAPDKSGLPSDRFSAERTGGSVSTLTIQRTQQEDSAVYLCASSLGPEVGSYEQYFGPGTRLTVT.

J is TRBJ2-1 and V is TRBV19; D ambiguous. Germline V lookup: CDR1 LNHDA, CDR2 SQIVND (reference sequence). Trimming shortened V by 5 bases and J by 3 bases, and 11 bases separated the two germline ends. The CDR3 totals 14 residues. The CDR3 reads CASSVRLDYNEQFF. CDR3 coding DNA: TGTGCCAGTAGTGTAAGACTTGACTACAATGAGCAGTTCTTC.

The chain is built from TRBV2 and TRBJ2-5; weak D call: TRBD1 (5 bases). Germline V gene lookup returns CDR1 SNHLY and CDR2 FYNNEI. V was pared by 7 bases and J by 4 bases, with 10 bases between. The CDR3 is made up of 12 amino acids. The CDR3 protein is CASTQGTETQYF. The CDR3, as DNA: TGTGCCAGCACGCAGGGAACAGAGACCCAGTACTTC.

The chain joins TRBV27 to TRBJ2-6, with a possible D match to TRBD1 (7 bases). The CDR3 is 18 amino acids. The germline V gene has CDR1 MNHEY and CDR2 SMNVEV (reference sequence). With 7 bases removed from V and 0 bases from J, the gap between germline ends came to 19 bases. The CDR3: CASTLGIRGVSGANVLTF. The CDR3, as DNA: TGTGCCAGCACCCTAGGGATCAGGGGGGTCTCTGGGGCCAACGTCCTGACTTTC.

The CDR3 protein is CASSITGTGHYEQYF. The DNA for the CDR3 is TGTGCCAGTAGTATAACCGGGACAGGGCACTACGAGCAGTACTTC. The rearrangement joins TRBV19 to TRBJ2-7; 9 bases align to TRBD1. Unmatched junction bases numbered 5, after V lost 2 bases and J lost 3 bases. The CDR3 loop spans 15 amino acids. From germline, CDR1 is LNHDA and CDR2 SQIVND (reference sequence).

This rearrangement joins TRBV18 to TRBJ2-7; the match to TRBD1 covers 7 bases. This CDR3 has 13 residues. The junction had 3 bases not matched to a gene; V was cut back by 4 bases and J by 3 bases. Looked up from germline, CDR1 is KGHSH and CDR2 is LQKENI. The CDR3 reads CASSRQGGYEQYF. The DNA of the CDR3 is TGTGCCAGCTCACGACAGGGCGGCTACGAGCAGTACTTC.